This T cell receptor beta chain was sequenced in a study of blood T cell repertoires in COVID-19 (dated by TCRdb to the early 2020s). Concerning the study at large: The collaborator samples originated in the United States, Italy and Spain and spanned the acute and convalescent phases of COVID-19. The material from the prospective study consisted of cDNA or gDNA derived from T cells, B-cell-depleted T cells, or PBMCs. The dataset comprised deeply sampled blood TCRbeta repertoires from subjects exposed to, actively infected with, or recovered from COVID-19. The repertoires were released in a freely available public database intended as a resource for research on the immune response to SARS-CoV-2. The samples were drawn from two sources: the first 160 participants of the ongoing ImmuneRACE study, and fewer than 1,500 subjects contributed by 6 global collaborators. Sample metadata almost always included a de-identified subject ID, COVID-19 status, age in years and sex. Where HLA class I and class II types were available, the types were taken from metadata supplied by the sample provider, not from assay-based typing. The research as a whole found: The quantity of clinical and demographic metadata differed by source and by participant and was supplied without curation.

On this clone: It lacks a known antigen. No base qualities exist here, and no much larger clone lies one base off it.

Another Seattle source contributed samples from volunteer blood donors who had recovered from COVID-19. Collaborating institutions collected whole blood in K2EDTA tubes following their own protocols. For TCRbeta analysis, collaborators shipped samples as frozen whole blood, isolated PBMCs, or DNA extracted from either of those sample types. TCRbeta CDR3 regions were amplified from genomic DNA using the immunoSEQ Assay, a bias-controlled multiplex PCR. The published analysis was carried out like this. Within the assay, amplification of reference gene primers was used to estimate how many nucleated cells each sample contained. To quantify the absolute abundance of each unique TCRbeta CDR3 rearrangement, sequence reads were collapsed and filtered. For each sample, productive Simpson clonality was calculated as the square root of Simpson's diversity index over productive rearrangements. TCRdb mirrors the immuneACCESS table, restricted to in-frame sequences. Some clones are absent from its copies; in checked studies, under half trace to an unresolved V gene, and the reason for the others is unknown. V and J calls and clone size are as listed in that table; D and trimming were resolved from the DNA. Recorded for this sample are 240,000 or so clones; 88% of them occurred a single time. 0.95% to 1% of the sample belongs to the ten largest clones.

The sequenced material came from peripheral blood. This clonotype was obtained from a woman in her forties who had recovered from COVID-19.

The DNA is TGTGCCAGCAGCCAGGGGGGTGGTGAGCAGTTCTTC. Its translation reads: CASSQGGGEQFF. The rearrangement joined TRBV6-6 to TRBJ2-1, and TRBD1 may be the D gene, going by 7 matching bases. According to the germline V gene (reference sequence), CDR1 reads MNHNY and CDR2 reads SVGAGI. The CDR3 goes from the cysteine to the phenylalanine over 12 residues. The entry retains the CDR3 DNA only, 36 bases that are in frame from base 1. Trimming removed 6 bases from V and 9 bases from J, leaving 12 bases between the germline ends.